What follows is one T cell receptor beta chain and its context. Authors' methods: Amplification with reference gene primers provided the estimates of nucleated cell counts. Generated by immunoSEQ multiplex PCR, the TCRdb table keeps only in-frame clones and is missing some. V, J and clone size were drawn from that table, and D and trimming were deduced from the DNA. The sample comprises 250,000 to 350,000 clones, about nine tenths of which are singletons, and 9.5% to 15% rests with the top ten. This entry is derived from a study of blood T cell repertoires in COVID-19. For the study at large: The United States, Italy and Spain provided the acute and convalescent COVID-19 samples. Sample material is recorded as cDNA or gDNA derived from T cells, B-cell-depleted T cells, or PBMCs.

The CDR3 sequence is 15 residues long. Looked up from germline, CDR1 is MGHRA and CDR2 is YSYEKL. After removal of 4 bases from V and 4 bases from J, the junction contained 7 bases not matched to a gene. The sequencing sample was made of peripheral blood. This clonotype was sampled from a woman aged 60-75 years with acute or convalescent COVID-19. The chain uses TRBV4-1 and TRBJ2-1; TRBD1 matches at 7 bases. CDR3 protein: CASSRTGDPYNEQFF. The CDR3 DNA follows: TGCGCCAGCAGCCGCACAGGGGACCCTTACAATGAGCAGTTCTTC.